The next 24 T cell receptor beta chains were all read from a single sample in a study of OX40 agonist ivuxolimab in advanced cancers. Here immunoSEQ multiplex PCR was the method, and the copy in TCRdb shows in-frame clones only, minus some. Of some 42,000 clones detected, 82% appear once; the ten largest clones hold about 23%. This specimen consisted of CD4+ or CD8+ T cells sorted from blood, obtained in a trial of the OX40 agonist ivuxolimab. The receptors were gathered from an adult with an advanced solid tumor such as melanoma, head and neck, liver or kidney cancer.

The J gene is TRBJ1-5, the V gene TRBV19; tentatively, D is TRBD1 (6 bases). The CDR3 covers 16 residues. Per the germline V gene, CDR1 is LNHDA and CDR2 is SQIVND (reference sequence). V was shortened by 1 base and J by 2 bases, with 12 bases between the two germline ends. CDR3 residues: CASSIGQGHGNQPQHF. The CDR3 nucleotides are TGTGCCAGTAGTATAGGTCAGGGACATGGCAATCAGCCCCAGCATTTT.

The rearrangement uses TRBV6-5 and TRBJ1-3, with D maybe TRBD1 (6 bases). With 2 bases removed from V and 4 bases from J, the gap between germline ends came to 12 bases. The CDR3 is made up of 15 amino acids. Looked up from germline, CDR1 is MNHEY and CDR2 is SVGAGI. The CDR3 here is CASSYGRGTGNTIYF. The CDR3 bases are TGTGCCAGCAGTTACGGGAGGGGGACAGGAAACACCATATATTTT.

This clone was observed a single time. V gene TRBV21-1 combines with J gene TRBJ2-5; TRBD1 is taken as the D call from the table, unchecked against the DNA. TRBV21-1 is given as a pseudogene. CDR3 length: 15 amino acids. The CDR3 DNA reads as TGTGCCATCAGTGCCGGGACAGGTCAGTGGGAGACCCAGTACTTC. Amino acid sequence: CAISAGTGQWETQYF.

The chain has TRBV30 and TRBJ2-2; D ambiguous. CDR3 length: 13 residues. Germline V CDR1 and CDR2: GTSNPN, SVGIG (reference sequence). V lost 0 bases and J lost 3, with 5 bases in between. Here the CDR3 reads CAWSVLDTGELFF. The DNA of the CDR3 is TGTGCCTGGAGTGTACTTGACACCGGGGAGCTGTTTTTT.

The chain employs TRBV19 and TRBJ2-7; D perhaps matches TRBD2 (6 bases). The V end was cut by 1 base, the J end by 1 base, with 14 bases between. The CDR3 is 16 amino acids. Germline V CDR1 and CDR2: LNHDA, SQIVND (reference sequence). The CDR3 nucleotides are TGTGCCAGTAGTATAGCTACTAGCTTTGGATCCTACGAGCAGTACTTC. It encodes CASSIATSFGSYEQYF.

This rearrangement joins TRBV5-1 to TRBJ1-2; 9 bases fit TRBD1. Germline CDR1 and CDR2: SGHRS and YFSETQ. V trimming: 2 bases; J trimming: 8 bases; junction bases outside the gene matches: 10. CDR3 length: 15 amino acids. As DNA, the CDR3 is TGCGCCAGCAGCTTTTCCCCGGGACAGGGTAACGGCTACACCTTC. As protein: CASSFSPGQGNGYTF.

The chain recombines TRBV30 with TRBJ1-5; D is unclear. CDR3 length: 13 amino acids. CDR1 is GTSNPN, CDR2 SVGIG, per germline (reference sequence). Trimming pared 4 bases from V and 9 bases from J, leaving 16 bases between. The CDR3 bases are TGTGCCTGGAAAGTTCAAGGGCACGGGCCCCAGCATTTT. The encoded protein is CAWKVQGHGPQHF.

The J gene is TRBJ1-2, the V gene TRBV5-4, with 7 bases aligning to TRBD1. CDR3 length: 13 amino acids. The germline V gene has CDR1 SGHNT and CDR2 YYREEE (reference sequence). Trimming cost V 4 bases and J 8 bases; bases outside gene matches: 8. This chain's CDR3 is CASSAGTVQGYTF. The CDR3 DNA sequence: TGTGCCAGCAGCGCTGGGACAGTCCAGGGCTACACCTTC.

A word on this clone: The junction shows a germline mismatch at one end, possibly a read error. The chain carries TRBV2 and TRBJ1-1, with TRBD1 matching over 10 bases. The germline CDR1 and CDR2 sequences are SNHLY and FYNNEI. The CDR3 contains 12 residues. The CDR3 region has the DNA TGTGCCAGCAGTCCGGGACAGGGGAATACCCCTTTT. Translated: CASSPGQGNTPF.

V and J are TRBV19 and TRBJ1-5; TRBD1 matches at 10 bases. CDR1 is LNHDA and CDR2 is SQIVND in the germline V gene (reference sequence). The V segment lost 6 bases and the J segment 3 bases; nucleotides outside the gene matches: 5. The CDR3 length is 15 residues. CDR3 region: CASSRQGANNQPQHF. The CDR3 coding sequence is TGTGCCAGTAGCAGACAGGGGGCTAACAATCAGCCCCAGCATTTT.

The genes are TRBV30 and TRBJ1-6; 7 bases align to TRBD1. Germline V gene sequence: CDR1 GTSNPN, CDR2 SVGIG (reference sequence). The V and J ends lost 3 bases and 0 bases, in that order; junction bases with no gene match: 5. The CDR3 spans 16 residues. CDR3 region: CAWSGTVSSYNSPLHF. The CDR3 DNA reads as TGTGCCTGGAGCGGGACAGTGAGCTCCTATAATTCACCCCTCCACTTT.

The rearrangement joins TRBV7-9 to TRBJ2-7, with unresolved D. Looked up from germline, CDR1 is SEHNR and CDR2 is FQNEAQ (reference sequence). The CDR3 runs 13 residues. V dropped 1 base and J dropped 4 bases, with 8 bases sitting between them. The CDR3 loop is CASSLEERYEQYF. The CDR3 DNA is TGTGCCAGCAGCTTAGAAGAACGGTACGAGCAGTACTTC.

V and J are TRBV11-2 and TRBJ2-1; D not resolved. Germline V CDR1 and CDR2: SGHAT, FQNNGV. This CDR3 is 19 amino acids long. Trimming took 0 bases from V and 0 from J, leaving 18 bases between them. For the CDR3, the DNA is TGTGCCAGCAGCTTAGATCCCGCCCGGGCGGCTGGCTCCTACAATGAGCAGTTCTTC. Its translation is CASSLDPARAAGSYNEQFF.

V is TRBV27 and J is TRBJ1-2; 7 nucleotides match TRBD1. This CDR3 has 16 residues. V lost 4 bases to trimming and J lost 8 bases; unmatched junction nucleotides: 16. The germline V gene has CDR1 MNHEY and CDR2 SMNVEV (reference sequence). The CDR3 nucleotides read TGTGCCAGCAGTTCGACAGGGCTTATGGCTTCGGGGGGCTACACCTTC. Translating gives CASSSTGLMASGGYTF.

The rearrangement links TRBV18 to TRBJ2-3; the D is unclear. Germline V lookup: CDR1 KGHSH, CDR2 LQKENI. There are 14 residues in the CDR3. V lost 6 bases and J lost 6, with 16 bases in between. CDR3 nucleotide sequence: TGTGCCAGCTCCCTTCCCGCCCGTGCGGATACGCAGTATTTT. It yields the protein CASSLPARADTQYF.

This chain connects TRBV7-2 to TRBJ2-2; 8 nucleotides match TRBD2. Trimming cost V 2 bases and J 7 bases; bases outside gene matches: 9. This CDR3 is 16 amino acids long. Per germline, CDR1 SGHTA and CDR2 FQGNSA. CDR3 DNA: TGTGCCAGCAGCTTATTTGGTGGCGGGGGGTACGGGGAGCTGTTTTTT. Translation: CASSLFGGGGYGELFF.

The chain joins TRBV10-3 to TRBJ2-3; possibly TRBD1 or TRBD2 for D (5 bases each). The CDR3 has 14 amino acids. Per the germline V gene, CDR1 is ENHRY and CDR2 is SYGVKD. The V and J ends lost 7 bases and 1 base respectively, with 12 bases between them. The chain's CDR3 is CAITPGDGTDTQYF. CDR3 DNA sequence: TGTGCCATCACCCCTGGGGACGGCACAGATACGCAGTATTTT.

In this sample, this clone is medium-sized. The chain has TRBV27 and TRBJ1-5; D is uncertain. Germline V CDR1 and CDR2: MNHEY, SMNVEV (reference sequence). Trimming took off 6 bases at V and 7 bases at J, with 16 bases between the two ends. The CDR3 has 14 amino acids. DNA of the CDR3: TGTGCCAGCAGGTCGTCAGTGGGCGAGCAGCCCCAGCATTTT. Its translation is CASRSSVGEQPQHF.

The V and J genes are TRBV27 and TRBJ2-3; 9 nucleotides align to TRBD1. V dropped 3 bases and J dropped 3; count of bases not matched to a gene: 4. Germline V gives CDR1 MNHEY, CDR2 SMNVEV (reference sequence). The length of the CDR3 is 15 residues. CDR3 in amino acids: CASSLSGTGTDTQYF. For the CDR3, the DNA is TGTGCCAGCAGTTTGTCCGGGACAGGGACAGATACGCAGTATTTT.

This clone was observed once. The gene calls are TRBV9 and TRBJ2-5; the D gene is possibly TRBD2 (5 bases). The assigned J gene may be wrong: the sequence end matches TRBJ2-7 better. There are 14 residues in the CDR3. Germline V gene sequence: CDR1 SGDLS, CDR2 YYNGEE. The chain's CDR3 is CASSPGMVNNEQYF. CDR3 coding DNA: TGTGCCAGCAGCCCGGGGATGGTAAACAACGAGCAGTACTTC.

This clone is judged medium-sized. The gene calls are TRBV16 and TRBJ1-1, with D unclear. V lost 6 bases and J 4 bases, leaving 12 bases between the germline ends. Germline V gene lookup returns CDR1 KGHSY and CDR2 FQNENV. This CDR3 comprises 13 residues. The CDR3 protein is CASSPEIGTEAFF. DNA of the CDR3: TGTGCCAGCAGTCCTGAGATAGGCACTGAAGCTTTCTTT. The full variable domain, with the rest looked up from reference TRBV16 and TRBJ1-1, is GEEVAQTPKHLVRGEGQKAKLYCAPIKGHSYVFWYQQVLKNEFKFLISFQNENVFDETGMPKERFSAKCLPNSPCSLEIQATKLEDSAVYFCASSPEIGTEAFFGQGTRLTVV.

As for this clone: At one of its ends the junction is not consistent with the germline gene, which may arise from a read error. The chain recombines TRBV20-1 with TRBJ2-5; D uncertain. Germline assignment: CDR1 DFQATT and CDR2 SNEGSKA (reference sequence). The CDR3 runs to 10 residues. The CDR3, as DNA: TGCAGTGCTGGAGAAGAGACCCAGTACTTC. It yields the protein CSAGEETQYF.

The chain employs TRBV5-4 and TRBJ1-4; 12 bases are a match to TRBD1. The V gene end was trimmed by 4 bases and the J gene end by 8 bases; junction bases not matched to a gene: 3. CDR1 SGHNT and CDR2 YYREEE come from the germline V gene (reference sequence). This CDR3 is 14 amino acids long. The CDR3 loop reads CASSAGQGAEKLFF. CDR3 sequence (DNA): TGTGCCAGCAGCGCGGGACAGGGGGCGGAAAAACTGTTTTTT.

The genes are TRBV28 and TRBJ1-1, with no clear D. The germline CDR1 and CDR2 sequences are MDHEN and SYDVKM. The CDR3 covers 13 residues. Deletions cut 11 bases from V and 1 base from J, with 14 bases between. The CDR3 is CASLLRPNTEAFF. CDR3 DNA: TGTGCCTCCCTGTTAAGGCCGAACACTGAAGCTTTCTTT. The full variable domain, with the rest looked up from reference TRBV28 and TRBJ1-1, is DVKVTQSSRYLVKRTGEKVFLECVQDMDHENMFWYRQDPGLGLRLIYFSYDVKMKEKGDIPEGYSVSREKKERFSLILESASTNQTSMYLCASLLRPNTEAFFGQGTRLTVV.